A single sample is the source of the 7 T cell receptor beta chains below, sequenced in a study of blood T cell repertoires in COVID-19. The assay was immunoSEQ multiplex PCR, and TCRdb's table has in-frame clones only and misses some. Of 200,000 to 250,000 clones detected, around 80% appear once; the ten largest clones hold around 5.8%. Material: peripheral blood. These receptors all come from a woman in her 70s with acute or convalescent COVID-19.

CDR3 DNA sequence: TGCAGCGTTGACAGTTATGGCTACACCTTC. Protein: CSVDSYGYTF. The chain links TRBV29-1 to TRBJ1-2; D is undetermined. V lost 3 bases and J 5 bases, leaving 4 bases between the germline ends. The CDR3 is 10 residues long. Germline CDR1 and CDR2: SQVTM and ANQGSEA.

The rearrangement links TRBV6-5 to TRBJ1-1; a weak D match, TRBD1 (5 bases). Per germline, CDR1 MNHEY and CDR2 SVGAGI. The CDR3 is made up of 13 amino acids. Trimming took off 0 bases at V and 10 bases at J, with 12 bases between the two ends. CDR3 residues: CASSYSEGIRAFF. CDR3 nucleotides: TGTGCCAGCAGTTACTCGGAGGGGATCAGAGCTTTCTTT.

This clone has just a few counts. The chain is built from TRBV29-1 and TRBJ1-2; D gene uncertain. This CDR3 spans 11 amino acids. Germline lookup yields CDR1 SQVTM and CDR2 ANQGSEA. V lost 5 bases and J lost 6, with 10 bases in between. The CDR3 DNA is TGCAGCGTTTCTTTTCTCCATGGCTACACCTTC. This codes for CSVSFLHGYTF.

This chain joins TRBV2 and TRBJ1-5, with TRBD1 matching 9 bases. The V segment lost 7 bases and the J segment 4 bases; nucleotides outside the gene matches: 5. The CDR3 has 14 residues. Germline CDR1 reads SNHLY; CDR2 reads FYNNEI. The CDR3 coding sequence is TGTGCCAGCACTCGGACAGGGGATAATCAGCCCCAGCATTTT. Translation: CASTRTGDNQPQHF. The whole variable domain, filled in from reference TRBV2 and TRBJ1-5, reads EPEVTQTPSHQVTQMGQEVILRCVPISNHLYFYWYRQILGQKVEFLVSFYNNEISEKSEIFDDQFSVERPDGSNFTLKIRSTKLEDSAMYFCASTRTGDNQPQHFGDGTRLSIL.

This clone came up a few times. This chain uses TRBV7-9 with TRBJ2-7; 8 bases line up with TRBD2. Germline CDR1 reads SEHNR; CDR2 reads FQNEAQ (reference sequence). Losses at the gene ends were 6 bases for V and 7 bases for J; bases not matched to a gene: 8. This CDR3 region has 13 residues. The CDR3 bases are TGTGCCAGCAGGCCAGCGGGAGTCGGGGAGCAGTACTTC. Translating it yields CASRPAGVGEQYF.

The chain links TRBV27 to TRBJ2-7; TRBD2 aligns across 10 bases. Germline V CDR1 and CDR2: MNHEY, SMNVEV (reference sequence). V shed 0 bases, J shed 2 bases, and the junction held 1 base outside the gene matches. The CDR3 is made up of 15 amino acids. In DNA, the CDR3 is TGTGCCAGCAGTTTATCCCTAGCGGGGGCCTACGAGCAGTACTTC. Its protein product is CASSLSLAGAYEQYF.

The rearrangement uses TRBV25-1 and TRBJ1-4; TRBD1 agrees at 7 bases. The CDR3 has 14 amino acids. V lost 3 bases to trimming and J lost 6 bases; unmatched junction nucleotides: 4. CDR1 and CDR2 (germline): MGHDK, SYGVNS. In DNA form, the CDR3 reads TGTGCCAGCAGTGACCGCCAGGGGGATGAAAAACTGTTTTTT. Translating it yields CASSDRQGDEKLFF.